A selection of T cell receptor beta chains follows, all from one sample in a study of blood T cells in healthy people across ages. TCRdb independently ran MiXCR on the 5' RACE reads; one entry per CDR3 protein. The repertoire holds 1.5 million to 2 million distinct CDR3 sequences, with almost 35% as singletons. Sequencing was done on a sample of blood. The origin of the receptors is a woman aged 30 to 39 in good health. Each CDR3 is given with its conserved first and last residue. The D gene is left open where the match is weak. Rows may omit the clone size; those that give it use once, few, many or a size class.

abundance	v_gene	j_gene	d_gene	CDR3nt	CDR3aa
.	TRBV9	TRBJ2-7	.	TGTGCCAGCAGCGAAAGTGAGGCAGGGCCCTACGAGCAGTACTTC	CASSESEAGPYEQYF
.	TRBV9	TRBJ2-7	.	TGTGCCAGCAGCGTAGATTCAGGGGCTGGGTCCTACGAGCAGTACTTC	CASSVDSGAGSYEQYF
few	TRBV29-1	TRBJ2-2	.	TGCAGCGTTGAAGAAGATGGGGCAGGGGTCACCGGGGAGCTGTTTTTT	CSVEEDGAGVTGELFF
.	TRBV7-3	TRBJ2-1	.	TGTGCCAGCAGCTTAAGCGGGGCAGGTTTTTACAATGAGCAGTTCTTC	CASSLSGAGFYNEQFF
few	TRBV6-1	TRBJ2-7	.	TGTGCCAGCAGTGTAGTCAGCTCCTACGAGCAGTACTTC	CASSVVSSYEQYF
few	TRBV2	TRBJ2-1	TRBD2	TGTGCCAGCGGATTAGCGGGAGGCAGAAATGAGCAGTTCTTC	CASGLAGGRNEQFF
.	TRBV11-2	TRBJ1-1	.	TGTGCCAGCAGCTCCAGGGACGAGAACACTGAAGCTTTCTTT	CASSSRDENTEAFF
.	TRBV12-3/TRBV12-4	TRBJ2-2	.	TGTGCCAGCAGTTTTCAGGGGAACGCGGCCGGGGAGCTGTTTTTT	CASSFQGNAAGELFF
.	TRBV29-1	TRBJ2-5	.	TGCAGCGTTTGGTGGCCTACCGGGACACCGCAAGAGACCCAGTACTTC	CSVWWPTGTPQETQYF
many	TRBV4-1	TRBJ2-5	.	TGCGCCAGCAGCCAATCTCAGGTCTGGGAGACCCAGTACTTC	CASSQSQVWETQYF